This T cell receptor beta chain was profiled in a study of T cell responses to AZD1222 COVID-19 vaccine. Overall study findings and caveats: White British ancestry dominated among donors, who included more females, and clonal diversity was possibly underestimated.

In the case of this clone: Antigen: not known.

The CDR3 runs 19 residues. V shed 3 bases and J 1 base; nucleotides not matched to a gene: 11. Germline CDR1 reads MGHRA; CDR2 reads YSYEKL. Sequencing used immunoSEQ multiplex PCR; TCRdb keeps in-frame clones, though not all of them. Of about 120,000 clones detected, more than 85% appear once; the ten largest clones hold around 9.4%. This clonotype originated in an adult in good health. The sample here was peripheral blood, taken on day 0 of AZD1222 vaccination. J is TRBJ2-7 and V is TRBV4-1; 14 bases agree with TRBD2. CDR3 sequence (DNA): TGCGCCAGCAGCCATCGAACAGGACTAGCGGGGGGCCTTTCCTACGAGCAGTACTTC. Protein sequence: CASSHRTGLAGGLSYEQYF.